A selection of T cell receptor beta chains follows, all from one sample in a study of CD8 T cells in ankylosing spondylitis. TCRdb called the 5' RACE reads again in MiXCR, with one record for every CDR3 protein. The data contain 670,000 or so distinct CDR3 sequences, 15% to 20% of them singletons. Material: blood, either unsorted or a sorted T cell fraction (not recorded which). All receptors come from a male donor with ankylosing spondylitis. Each CDR3 is given with its conserved first and last residue. D genes are given only for firm matches. Not every row has a clone size; where given, it reads once, few, many or a size class.

V	J	length	size	D	DNA	CDR3
TRBV7-2	TRBJ2-7	15	NA	TRBD1	TGTGCCAGCAGCTTAGGCCCGGGACAGGCCTACGAGCAGTACTTC	CASSLGPGQAYEQYF
TRBV4-2	TRBJ1-3	15	NA	TRBD1	TGTGCCAGCAGCCCGTTGACAGGGACTGGAAACACCATATATTTT	CASSPLTGTGNTIYF
TRBV12-3/TRBV12-4	TRBJ1-1	14	NA	NA	TGTGCCAGCAGTCCGCGGTACAGTGGCACTGAAGCTTTCTTT	CASSPRYSGTEAFF
TRBV29-1	TRBJ2-7	11	NA	NA	TGCAGCTCCATTACAGGGTACGAGCAGTACTTC	CSSITGYEQYF
TRBV4-1	TRBJ1-2	16	NA	TRBD1	TGCGCCAGCAGCCAAGATAAGGGGGACAGCTCCTATCGATACACCTTC	CASSQDKGDSSYRYTF
TRBV12-3/TRBV12-4	TRBJ1-2	17	few	NA	TGTGCCAGCAGTTTAGTATTGAGAGGGCCGCTTGCCTATGGCTACACCTTC	CASSLVLRGPLAYGYTF
TRBV11-2	TRBJ2-6	19	NA	NA	TGTGCCAGCAGTTCGAGACAGAAACAGCCATCTGCAAGTATCAACGTCCTGACTTTC	CASSSRQKQPSASINVLTF
TRBV9	TRBJ2-7	14	few	NA	TGTGCCAGCAGCGTAGCAGGAGGGTCCCACGAGCAGTACTTC	CASSVAGGSHEQYF
TRBV12-3/TRBV12-4	TRBJ1-2	14	NA	NA	TGTGCCAGCAGTTTAGGGGGAGGGTTTCATGGCTACACCTTC	CASSLGGGFHGYTF
TRBV28	TRBJ2-3	14	few	NA	TGTGCCAGCAGTTTAGACAGGAGGGGCGATACGCAGTATTTT	CASSLDRRGDTQYF
TRBV5-1	TRBJ2-1	14	NA	NA	TGCGCCAGCAGCTTGGCCCCAGATCCCCTTGAGCAGTTCTTC	CASSLAPDPLEQFF
TRBV20-1	TRBJ2-7	16	NA	TRBD1	TGCAGTGCTAGAGATCAATCGGGACAGGGTCCCTACGAGCAGTACTTC	CSARDQSGQGPYEQYF
TRBV11-2	TRBJ2-3	17	few	NA	TGTGCCAGCAGCTTAGATAGCCGCGGGACTAGCACAGATACGCAGTATTTT	CASSLDSRGTSTDTQYF
TRBV20-1	TRBJ2-3	15	few	TRBD1	TGCAGTGCTATAGACAGGGGCTCTAGCACAGATACGCAGTATTTT	CSAIDRGSSTDTQYF
TRBV5-5	TRBJ1-4	15	few	TRBD1	TGTGCCATACTGAGACAGGGTTCAACTAATGAAAAACTGTTTTTT	CAILRQGSTNEKLFF
TRBV28	TRBJ1-5	13	NA	NA	TGTGTCACCCGGGGGGGGAGCAATCAGCCCCAGCATTTT	CVTRGGSNQPQHF
TRBV10-3	TRBJ1-1	14	NA	NA	TGTGCCATCAGTGAAAATTCACTGAACACTGAAGCTTTCTTT	CAISENSLNTEAFF
TRBV4-2	TRBJ1-5	15	few	NA	TGTGCCAGCAGCCAAGAGGCACAGGGCAATCAGCCCCAGCATTTT	CASSQEAQGNQPQHF
TRBV7-9	TRBJ2-7	16	NA	TRBD1	TGTGCCAGCAGCCCTACCCCCGGGACAGCTTTCTACGAGCAGTACTTC	CASSPTPGTAFYEQYF
TRBV29-1	TRBJ1-1	13	few	TRBD1	TGCAGCTCTCAGACAGGGATGAACACTGAAGCTTTCTTT	CSSQTGMNTEAFF
TRBV2	TRBJ2-7	13	few	TRBD1	TGTGCCAGCCTACTGGACAGGGTGGGCGAGCAGTACTTC	CASLLDRVGEQYF
TRBV5-1	TRBJ2-2	15	NA	TRBD2	TGCGCCAGCAGAGGACTAGCGGGGAAGTCCGGGGAGCTGTTTTTT	CASRGLAGKSGELFF
TRBV30	TRBJ2-6	12	NA	NA	TGTGCCTGGGATTCCGGGGCCAACGTCCTGACTTTC	CAWDSGANVLTF
TRBV6-1	TRBJ2-5	15	NA	TRBD2	TGTGCCAGCCGTAGGGGTAGCGGGGGTCTGGAGACCCAGTACTTC	CASRRGSGGLETQYF
TRBV29-1	TRBJ2-2	14	NA	NA	TGCAGCGTTTTCTTAGCGGTTAACACCGGGGAGCTGTTTTTT	CSVFLAVNTGELFF
TRBV6-1	TRBJ1-3	13	few	NA	TGTGCCAGCAGTGAAACGGGGCACGACACCATATATTTT	CASSETGHDTIYF
TRBV5-1	TRBJ2-3	16	few	TRBD2	TGCGCCAGCAGCTTACCCCTAGCGGGGCGCACAGATACGCAGTATTTT	CASSLPLAGRTDTQYF
TRBV12-3/TRBV12-4	TRBJ2-1	17	NA	NA	TGTGCCAGCAGTTCGGGGGTTGGGGGTGGATCCTACAATGAGCAGTTCTTC	CASSSGVGGGSYNEQFF
TRBV21-1	TRBJ2-7	17	NA	NA	TGTGCCAGCAACCCGTGCCCTGCGGGGCCAACCACCTACGAGCAGTACTTC	CASNPCPAGPTTYEQYF
TRBV5-5	TRBJ1-6	15	NA	NA	TGTGCCAGCAGCTTGGTTAATTCCTATAATTCACCCCTCCACTTT	CASSLVNSYNSPLHF
TRBV7-9	TRBJ2-4	15	many	NA	TGTGCCAGCAGCCCCGAGCGGGCTGTGGGAAACATTCAGTACTTC	CASSPERAVGNIQYF
TRBV14	TRBJ2-7	14	few	TRBD2	TGTGCCAGCAGCGCACCCGGGACTAGGCCTAGGCAGTACTTC	CASSAPGTRPRQYF
TRBV24-1	TRBJ2-1	14	NA	TRBD1	TGTGCCACCAGGGCCGGGACAGACTACAATGAGCAGTTCTTC	CATRAGTDYNEQFF
TRBV12-3/TRBV12-4	TRBJ2-7	14	many	TRBD1	TGTGCCAGCAGTGACAACAGGGGGCACAACGAGCAGTACTTC	CASSDNRGHNEQYF
TRBV29-1	TRBJ2-5	12	NA	NA	TGCAGCGCCCTGGGAGGGGGGGAGACCCAGTACTTC	CSALGGGETQYF
TRBV28	TRBJ2-7	15	NA	TRBD1	TGTGCCAGCAGTCGGACCGGGACAGGGGGAGGCGAGCAGTACTTC	CASSRTGTGGGEQYF
TRBV5-1	TRBJ2-1	13	few	NA	TGCGCCAGCAGCTTGGATGCATGGCGGGGTATGTTCTTC	CASSLDAWRGMFF
TRBV7-9	TRBJ2-7	14	many	NA	TGTGCCAGCAGCTTAGCACCGGGGGCCTACGAGCAGTACTTC	CASSLAPGAYEQYF
TRBV5-5	TRBJ2-7	15	many	TRBD1	TGTGCCAGCAGCTTCGAGGGAAGGGGGCCCTACGAGCAGTACTTC	CASSFEGRGPYEQYF
TRBV5-5	TRBJ2-7	15	NA	NA	TGTGCCAGCAGCTTGGACGGCGCCCTATTCTTCGAGCAGTACTTC	CASSLDGALFFEQYF
TRBV4-1	TRBJ2-2	15	few	NA	TGCGCCAGCAGCTTAGAAGAACAGAACACCGGGGAGCTGTTTTTT	CASSLEEQNTGELFF